What follows are 27 T cell receptor beta chains derived from one specimen sequenced in a study of response to subunit inactivated influenza vaccine. In TCRdb, the RT-PCR reads were re-called with MiXCR into one record per CDR3 protein. The repertoire has under 950,000 distinct CDR3 sequences, 21% of them found once; the top ten carry about a tenth. The sample in question was PBMCs from blood, obtained less than 6 days after vaccination. The receptor source for this set is a man aged 50 to 60 who received an inactivated influenza vaccine.

A note on this clonotype: A much larger clone differs by one base, so this may be a read error. This chain connects TRBV7-2 to TRBJ2-5, with a weak D call TRBD2 (5 bases). The CDR3 consists of 13 residues. Trimming removed 6 bases at V and 1 base at J, with 9 bases between. CDR1 is SGHTA, CDR2 FQGNSA, per germline. The CDR3 coding sequence is TGTACCAGCAGACATGGGAGCCAAGAGACCCAGTACTTC. Translation: CTSRHGSQETQYF. Together with reference TRBV7-2 and TRBJ2-5, the CDR3 gives the full variable domain: GAGVSQSPSNKVTEKGKDVELRCDPISGHTALYWYRQSLGQGLEFLIYFQGNSAPDKSGLPSDRFSAERTGGSVSTLTIQRTQQEDSAVYLCTSRHGSQETQYFGPGTRLLVL.

This clonotype was detected only a few times. The chain uses TRBV12-3 or TRBV12-4 and TRBJ2-1; D not certain. Deletions cut 2 bases from V and 4 bases from J, with 6 bases between. The CDR3 length is 13 residues. CDR3 sequence reads: CASSLLEYNEQFF. DNA of the CDR3: TGTGCCAGCAGTTTACTGGAATACAATGAGCAGTTCTTC.

This clonotype showed up many times. The chain joins TRBV28 to TRBJ2-5, with TRBD2 matching 11 bases. The V gene's germline CDR1 is MDHEN and CDR2 SYDVKM. The CDR3 has 15 amino acids. With V trimmed by 4 bases and J by 3 bases, 4 bases remained unmatched. This CDR3 reads CASSSSGLAEETQYF. CDR3 sequence (DNA): TGTGCCAGCAGTTCCTCGGGACTAGCGGAAGAGACCCAGTACTTC.

The chain is built from TRBV19 and TRBJ2-3, with a possible D match to TRBD1 (5 bases). Trimming removed 4 bases at V and 0 bases at J, with 8 bases between. This CDR3 is 14 amino acids long. Germline V gene sequence: CDR1 LNHDA, CDR2 SQIVND (reference sequence). CDR3 in DNA: TGTGCCAGTAGTACACAGGCTAGCACAGATACGCAGTATTTT. Its protein is CASSTQASTDTQYF.

This clonotype was counted at least ten times. The CDR3, as DNA: TGCGCCAGCAGCTTGCCGGGCGGACCGGGACCCATTACCTCCTACGAGCAGTACTTC. Translated, it gives CASSLPGGPGPITSYEQYF. The chain recombines TRBV5-1 with TRBJ2-7, with D tentatively TRBD1 or TRBD2 (5 bases each). The CDR3 totals 19 residues. Germline CDR1 is SGHRS and CDR2 is YFSETQ. Trimming took off 1 base at V and 0 bases at J, with 23 bases between the two ends.

This clonotype occurred a few times. The chain has TRBV5-1 and TRBJ2-7, with TRBD1 identical over 8 bases. Trimming cost V 4 bases and J 6 bases; bases outside gene matches: 9. Germline CDR1 and CDR2: SGHRS and YFSETQ. This CDR3 is 14 amino acids long. The CDR3 reads CASSLRQGSGEQYF. Written as DNA, the CDR3 is TGCGCCAGCAGCCTGAGACAGGGGTCGGGCGAGCAGTACTTC. The full variable domain, rest sourced from reference TRBV5-1 and TRBJ2-7, is KAGVTQTPRYLIKTRGQQVTLSCSPISGHRSVSWYQQTPGQGLQFLFEYFSETQRNKGNFPGRFSGRQFSNSRSEMNVSTLELGDSALYLCASSLRQGSGEQYFGPGTRLTVT.

For this clonotype: A single base separates this from a much larger clone, so it may be a read error. Because it lacks the conserved phenylalanine or tryptophan at the end, this CDR3 is likely a read error. The chain employs TRBV29-1 and TRBJ2-1; 10 positions agree with TRBD2. With 1 base clipped from V and 4 bases from J, the junction kept 4 bases outside the gene matches. The CDR3 has 15 residues. Germline CDR1 and CDR2: SQVTM and ANQGSEA. The CDR3 here is CSVEVAGGNYNEQFL. The DNA of the CDR3 is TGCAGCGTTGAAGTAGCGGGAGGTAATTACAATGAGCAGTTCCTC.

The chain carries TRBV11-2 and TRBJ2-1; 8 bases are shared with TRBD2. The V segment lost 1 base and the J segment 3 bases; nucleotides outside the gene matches: 11. Germline lookup yields CDR1 SGHAT and CDR2 FQNNGV. There are 18 residues in the CDR3. Here the CDR3 DNA reads TGTGCCAGCAGCTTAGGAAGGCTAGCGGGCCTCAACTACAATGAGCAGTTCTTC. Its protein product is CASSLGRLAGLNYNEQFF.

The chain recombines TRBV7-2 with TRBJ2-7, with no clear D. CDR1 and CDR2 from the germline V gene are SGHTA and FQGNSA. V was clipped by 6 bases and J by 0 bases, with 12 bases between them. CDR3 length: 14 amino acids. Written as DNA, the CDR3 is TGTGCCAGCAGATATGACACCATCTCCTACGAGCAGTACTTC. Its translation: CASRYDTISYEQYF. Full variable domain (outside the CDR3, taken from reference TRBV7-2 and TRBJ2-7): GAGVSQSPSNKVTEKGKDVELRCDPISGHTALYWYRQSLGQGLEFLIYFQGNSAPDKSGLPSDRFSAERTGGSVSTLTIQRTQQEDSAVYLCASRYDTISYEQYFGPGTRLTVT.

This clonotype has more than one count but fewer than ten. This chain joins TRBV6-5 and TRBJ2-7; D is ambiguous. This CDR3 has 12 amino acids. Germline CDR1 and CDR2: MNHEY and SVGAGI. V dropped 4 bases and J dropped 3 bases, with 7 bases sitting between them. The CDR3 bases are TGTGCCAGCAGTTCCTCGCGCTACGAGCAGTACTTC. The encoded protein is CASSSSRYEQYF.

Ten or more counts support this clonotype. The chain employs TRBV5-1 and TRBJ2-1, with D possibly matching TRBD2 (5 bases). V gave up 4 bases and J gave up 6 bases, with 20 bases separating them. Germline V gene lookup returns CDR1 SGHRS and CDR2 YFSETQ. The length of the CDR3 is 16 residues. CDR3 loop: CASSEALRARGNEQFF. In nucleotides, the CDR3 is TGCGCCAGCAGCGAGGCTTTGAGGGCTCGCGGCAATGAGCAGTTCTTC.

Only a few counts were recorded for this clonotype. The CDR3 region has the DNA TGCAGTGCTAGAGATAGCGGGAGGTTTAATGAGCAGTTCTTC. Translating gives CSARDSGRFNEQFF. J is TRBJ2-1 and V is TRBV20-1, with TRBD2 matching over 10 bases. V gave up 0 bases and J gave up 7 bases; unmatched junction bases: 3. Germline CDR1 is DFQATT and CDR2 is SNEGSKA (reference sequence). This CDR3 is 14 amino acids long.

This rearrangement joins TRBV4-2 to TRBJ2-1, with D unclear. CDR1 is LGHNA, CDR2 YNFKEQ, per germline. There are 17 residues in the CDR3. Trimming pared 0 bases from V and 6 bases from J, leaving 18 bases between. CDR3: CASSQDRSSAASNEQFF. In nucleotides, the CDR3 is TGTGCCAGCAGCCAAGATCGGAGCTCGGCCGCTAGCAATGAGCAGTTCTTC.

In its sample, this clonotype was seen many times. Here the CDR3 DNA reads TGTGCCAGCAGTCCCACTAGATCAGTGGCCAAAAACATTCAGTACTTC. Its translation is CASSPTRSVAKNIQYF. The V and J genes are TRBV28 and TRBJ2-4; the D gene is possibly TRBD2 (5 bases). Per germline, CDR1 MDHEN and CDR2 SYDVKM. The CDR3 consists of 16 residues. V lost 5 bases and J 1 base, leaving 15 bases between the germline ends.

This clonotype was seen at least ten times. This chain joins TRBV4-1 and TRBJ2-3, with no clear D. The length of the CDR3 is 13 residues. Germline assignment: CDR1 MGHRA and CDR2 YSYEKL. V gave up 0 bases and J gave up 7 bases, with 8 bases separating them. In nucleotides, the CDR3 is TGCGCCAGCAGCCAAGATGTCCCGTATACGCAGTATTTT. Translated: CASSQDVPYTQYF.

This clonotype was seen ten or more times. The chain carries TRBV11-2 and TRBJ2-5; 10 nucleotides match TRBD2. V dropped 5 bases and J dropped 1; count of bases not matched to a gene: 4. CDR3 length: 15 amino acids. CDR1 is SGHAT and CDR2 is FQNNGV in the germline V gene. This CDR3 reads CASSISSGSQETQYF. For the CDR3, the DNA is TGTGCCAGCAGCATTTCTAGCGGGAGCCAAGAGACCCAGTACTTC.

V gene TRBV6-1 combines with J gene TRBJ1-2; D not resolved. Trimming stripped 1 base from V and 12 bases from J, with 6 bases between. In germline, CDR1 is MNHNS, CDR2 SASEGT. The CDR3 runs 10 residues. The CDR3 sequence: CASSEVVHTF. The CDR3 bases are TGTGCCAGCAGTGAAGTCGTTCACACCTTC.

This clonotype came up a few times. The V and J genes are TRBV5-1 and TRBJ1-2, with a possible D match to TRBD1 (6 bases). Trimming left V 0 bases short and J 3 bases short, with 15 bases between. This CDR3 contains 16 residues. Germline V gives CDR1 SGHRS, CDR2 YFSETQ. The CDR3 reads CASSLVGRGGDYGYTF. In DNA, the CDR3 is TGCGCCAGCAGCTTGGTCGGAAGAGGGGGTGACTATGGCTACACCTTC.

This sequence joins TRBV9 and TRBJ2-1; D perhaps matches TRBD1 (5 bases). This CDR3 comprises 16 residues. Trimming left V 0 bases short and J 0 bases short, with 10 bases between. Germline CDR1 is SGDLS and CDR2 is YYNGEE. CDR3 in amino acids: CASSVGGGPSYNEQFF. CDR3 DNA: TGTGCCAGCAGCGTAGGGGGCGGACCCTCCTACAATGAGCAGTTCTTC.

There are a few counts of this clonotype. This sequence joins TRBV25-1 and TRBJ1-6; D is unresolved. Trimming left V 1 base short and J 5 bases short, with 9 bases between. The CDR3 is 15 residues long. Per germline, CDR1 MGHDK and CDR2 SYGVNS. CDR3 residues: CASSESTVDNSPLHF. The CDR3 nucleotides are TGTGCCAGCAGTGAATCTACAGTAGATAATTCACCCCTCCACTTT.

This clonotype was seen a few times. This sequence joins TRBV7-3 and TRBJ2-2; D is unresolved. CDR1 and CDR2 (germline): SGHTA, FQGTGA. V lost 3 bases and J lost 6, with 5 bases in between. The CDR3 extends over 12 amino acids. CDR3 nucleotide sequence: TGTGCCAGCAGCTTTTACTCCGGGGAGCTGTTTTTT. It yields the protein CASSFYSGELFF. The full variable domain, completed using reference TRBV7-3 and TRBJ2-2, is GAGVSQTPSNKVTEKGKYVELRCDPISGHTALYWYRQSLGQGPEFLIYFQGTGAADDSGLPNDRFFAVRPEGSVSTLKIQRTERGDSAVYLCASSFYSGELFFGEGSRLTVL.

This clonotype has a handful of counts. V gene TRBV5-1 combines with J gene TRBJ1-2, with D perhaps TRBD1 (5 bases). CDR3 length: 15 amino acids. V lost 0 bases and J 2 bases, leaving 11 bases between the germline ends. Germline loops: CDR1 SGHRS, CDR2 YFSETQ. The CDR3 bases are TGCGCCAGCAGCTTGGATTTTCGGGGGAACTATGGCTACACCTTC. Its translation is CASSLDFRGNYGYTF.

The genes are TRBV11-2 and TRBJ2-3, with TRBD1 matching 9 bases. Germline V gene sequence: CDR1 SGHAT, CDR2 FQNNGV. The CDR3 totals 17 residues. V was pared by 0 bases and J by 3 bases, with 7 bases of the junction left unmatched. The CDR3 loop is CASSLDFPDRGTDTQYF. The DNA for the CDR3 is TGTGCCAGCAGCTTAGATTTCCCGGACAGGGGTACAGATACGCAGTATTTT.

In its sample, this clonotype was seen many times. This chain connects TRBV12-3 or TRBV12-4 to TRBJ1-1, with D hard to call. Trimming pared 3 bases from V and 0 bases from J, leaving 5 bases between. The CDR3 runs 13 residues. The chain's CDR3 is CASSFQVNTEAFF. The CDR3 DNA is TGTGCCAGCAGTTTTCAGGTGAACACTGAAGCTTTCTTT.

The rearrangement links TRBV3-1 to TRBJ2-3; the match to TRBD2 covers 11 bases. This CDR3 is 15 amino acids long. Trimming took 4 bases from V and 6 from J; bases not matched to a gene: 6. CDR1 is LGHDT, CDR2 YNNKEL, per germline (reference sequence). CDR3 nucleotide sequence: TGTGCCAGCAGCCGACTAGCGGGATTGACGGATACGCAGTATTTT. Its protein is CASSRLAGLTDTQYF.

This clonotype was seen more than once but under ten times. V and J are TRBV4-2 and TRBJ2-1; 13 nucleotides agree with TRBD2. The CDR3 extends over 20 amino acids. CDR1 and CDR2 (germline): LGHNA, YNFKEQ. V trimming: 0 bases; J trimming: 2 bases; junction bases outside the gene matches: 10. CDR3 sequence reads: CASSQDPGQGTSGAYNEQFF. DNA for the CDR3: TGTGCCAGCAGCCAAGATCCGGGACAGGGGACTAGCGGGGCCTACAATGAGCAGTTCTTC.

This clonotype was picked up a small number of times. The chain combines TRBV27 with TRBJ2-7; D unclear. The CDR3 runs to 15 residues. The ends were cut back, 5 bases at V and 0 bases at J, with 14 bases in the middle. Germline assignment: CDR1 MNHEY and CDR2 SMNVEV (reference sequence). The CDR3 region is CASSHLKELSYEQYF. The DNA for the CDR3 is TGTGCCAGCAGTCACCTAAAAGAGCTCTCCTACGAGCAGTACTTC.